Each of the 3 T cell receptor beta chains below was sequenced from the same sample in a study of T cell responses to AZD1222 COVID-19 vaccine. Clones were sequenced by immunoSEQ multiplex PCR, and TCRdb holds only the in-frame ones, with some missing. This sample has around 78,000 clones, with 65% to 85% found just once. This sample comprised peripheral blood, obtained on day 0 of AZD1222 vaccination. These receptors were collected from an adult in good health.

CDR3 amino acids: CASSPRQGEQPQHF. CDR3 nucleotides: TGTGCCAGTAGTCCCCGACAGGGGGAGCAGCCCCAGCATTTT. The chain uses TRBV19 and TRBJ1-5; 9 bases are a match to TRBD1. The CDR3 covers 14 residues. The V and J ends lost 5 bases and 7 bases, in that order; junction bases with no gene match: 6. The V gene's germline CDR1 is LNHDA and CDR2 SQIVND (reference sequence).

This rearrangement joins TRBV21-1 to TRBJ1-3. TRBV21-1 is a documented pseudogene. This CDR3 region has 11 residues. Written as DNA, the CDR3 is TGTGCCAGCAGCAAAGGAAACACCATATATTTT. Its translation: CASSKGNTIYF.

This chain joins TRBV7-8 and TRBJ2-7, with 7 bases fitting TRBD1. Germline CDR1 is SGHVS and CDR2 is FQNEAQ. The CDR3 runs to 18 residues. Trimming took 1 base from V and 6 from J; bases not matched to a gene: 18. The CDR3 nucleotides are TGTGCCAGCAGCTTAGGGTCACAGGGGTGGCAAAAGGGTTCCGAGCAGTACTTC. Protein sequence: CASSLGSQGWQKGSEQYF.